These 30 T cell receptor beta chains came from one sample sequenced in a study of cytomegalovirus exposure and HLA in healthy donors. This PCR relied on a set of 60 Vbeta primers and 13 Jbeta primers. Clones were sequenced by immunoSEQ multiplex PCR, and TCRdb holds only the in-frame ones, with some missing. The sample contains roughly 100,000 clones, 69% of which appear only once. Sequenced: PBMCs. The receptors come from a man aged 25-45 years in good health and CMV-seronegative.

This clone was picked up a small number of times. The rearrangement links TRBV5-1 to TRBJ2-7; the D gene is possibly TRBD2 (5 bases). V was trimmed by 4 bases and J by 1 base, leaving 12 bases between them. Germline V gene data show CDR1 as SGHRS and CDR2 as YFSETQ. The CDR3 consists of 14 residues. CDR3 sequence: CASSPDSTSYEQYF. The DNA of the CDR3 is TGCGCCAGCAGCCCGGACTCCACATCCTACGAGCAGTACTTC. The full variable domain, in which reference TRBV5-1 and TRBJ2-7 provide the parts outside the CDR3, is KAGVTQTPRYLIKTRGQQVTLSCSPISGHRSVSWYQQTPGQGLQFLFEYFSETQRNKGNFPGRFSGRQFSNSRSEMNVSTLELGDSALYLCASSPDSTSYEQYFGPGTRLTVT.

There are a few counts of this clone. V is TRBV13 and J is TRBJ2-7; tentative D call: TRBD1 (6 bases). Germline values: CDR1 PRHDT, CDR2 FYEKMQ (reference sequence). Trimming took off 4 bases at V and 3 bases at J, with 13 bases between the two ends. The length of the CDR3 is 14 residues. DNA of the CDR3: TGTGCCAGCAGCTCGAAATCGGACAGCTACGAGCAGTACTTC. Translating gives CASSSKSDSYEQYF. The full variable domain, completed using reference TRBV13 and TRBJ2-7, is AAGVIQSPRHLIKEKRETATLKCYPIPRHDTVYWYQQGPGQDPQFLISFYEKMQSDKGSIPDRFSAQQFSDYHSELNMSSLELGDSALYFCASSSKSDSYEQYFGPGTRLTVT.

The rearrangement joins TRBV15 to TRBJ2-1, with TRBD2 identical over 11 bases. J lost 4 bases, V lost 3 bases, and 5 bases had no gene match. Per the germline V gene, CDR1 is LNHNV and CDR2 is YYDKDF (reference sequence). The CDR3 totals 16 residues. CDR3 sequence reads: CATSSTLAGEYNEQFF. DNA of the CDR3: TGTGCCACCAGCAGCACACTAGCGGGAGAGTACAATGAGCAGTTCTTC.

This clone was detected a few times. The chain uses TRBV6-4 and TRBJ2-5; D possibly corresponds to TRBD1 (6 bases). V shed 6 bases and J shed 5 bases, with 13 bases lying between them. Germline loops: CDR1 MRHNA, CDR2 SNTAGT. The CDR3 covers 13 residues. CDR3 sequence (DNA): TGTGCCAGCAGCAACAGGGACGGGGAGACCCAGTACTTC. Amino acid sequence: CASSNRDGETQYF.

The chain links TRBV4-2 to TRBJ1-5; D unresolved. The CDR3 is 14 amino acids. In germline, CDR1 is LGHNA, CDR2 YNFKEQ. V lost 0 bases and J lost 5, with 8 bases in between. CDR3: CASSQEGGDQPQHF. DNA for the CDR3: TGTGCCAGCAGCCAAGAGGGAGGTGATCAGCCCCAGCATTTT.

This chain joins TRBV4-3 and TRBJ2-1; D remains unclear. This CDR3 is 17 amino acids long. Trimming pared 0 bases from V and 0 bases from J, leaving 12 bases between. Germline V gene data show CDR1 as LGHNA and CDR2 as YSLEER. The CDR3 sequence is CASSQDRSSSSYNEQFF. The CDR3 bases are TGCGCCAGCAGCCAAGATCGCTCCTCGAGCTCCTACAATGAGCAGTTCTTC.

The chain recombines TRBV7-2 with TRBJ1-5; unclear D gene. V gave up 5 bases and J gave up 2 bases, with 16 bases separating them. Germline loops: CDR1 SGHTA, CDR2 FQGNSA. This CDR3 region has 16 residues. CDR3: CASSRRQSGGNQPQHF. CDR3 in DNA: TGTGCCAGCAGCCGCCGACAAAGCGGAGGCAATCAGCCCCAGCATTTT.

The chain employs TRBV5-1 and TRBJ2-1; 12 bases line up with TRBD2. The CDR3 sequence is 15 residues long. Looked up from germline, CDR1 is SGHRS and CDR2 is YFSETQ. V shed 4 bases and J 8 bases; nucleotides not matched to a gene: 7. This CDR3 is CASSARLAGVDEQFF. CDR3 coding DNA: TGCGCCAGCAGCGCTAGACTAGCGGGAGTGGATGAGCAGTTCTTC. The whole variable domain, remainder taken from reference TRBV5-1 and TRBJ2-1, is KAGVTQTPRYLIKTRGQQVTLSCSPISGHRSVSWYQQTPGQGLQFLFEYFSETQRNKGNFPGRFSGRQFSNSRSEMNVSTLELGDSALYLCASSARLAGVDEQFFGPGTRLTVL.

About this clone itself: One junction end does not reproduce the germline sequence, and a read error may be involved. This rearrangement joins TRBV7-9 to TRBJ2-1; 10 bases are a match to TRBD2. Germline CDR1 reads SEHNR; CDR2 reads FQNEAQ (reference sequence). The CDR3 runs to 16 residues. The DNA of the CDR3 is TGTTCCAGCAGCTCGCGACTAGCGGGCTCCTACAATGAGCAGTTCTTC. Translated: CSSSSRLAGSYNEQFF.

The CDR3 nucleotides are TGTGCCAGCAGCATCGGTAGGAACACTGAAGCTTTCTTT. It encodes CASSIGRNTEAFF. This chain links TRBV7-9 with TRBJ1-1; no firm D call. V lost 5 bases, J lost 1 base, and 8 bases lay in between. The CDR3 consists of 13 residues. The germline V gene has CDR1 SEHNR and CDR2 FQNEAQ (reference sequence).

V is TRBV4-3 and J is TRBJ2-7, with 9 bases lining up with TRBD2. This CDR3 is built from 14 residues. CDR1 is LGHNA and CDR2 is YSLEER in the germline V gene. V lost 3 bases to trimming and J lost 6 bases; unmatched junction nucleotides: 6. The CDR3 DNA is TGCGCCAGCAGCCACAATAGCGGGAGCGGCGAGCAGTACTTC. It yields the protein CASSHNSGSGEQYF.

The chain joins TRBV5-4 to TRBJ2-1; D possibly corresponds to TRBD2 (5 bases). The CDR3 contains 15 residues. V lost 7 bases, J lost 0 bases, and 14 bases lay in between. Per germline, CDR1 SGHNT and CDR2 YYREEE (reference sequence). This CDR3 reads CASSWAGASYNEQFF. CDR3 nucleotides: TGTGCCAGCTCTTGGGCGGGCGCCTCCTACAATGAGCAGTTCTTC.

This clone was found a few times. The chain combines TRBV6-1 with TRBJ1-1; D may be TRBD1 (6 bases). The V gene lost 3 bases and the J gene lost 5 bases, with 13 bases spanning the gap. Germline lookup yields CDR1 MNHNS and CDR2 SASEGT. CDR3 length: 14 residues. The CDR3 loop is CASSDQQGWTEAFF. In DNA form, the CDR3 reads TGTGCCAGCAGTGACCAACAGGGCTGGACTGAAGCTTTCTTT.

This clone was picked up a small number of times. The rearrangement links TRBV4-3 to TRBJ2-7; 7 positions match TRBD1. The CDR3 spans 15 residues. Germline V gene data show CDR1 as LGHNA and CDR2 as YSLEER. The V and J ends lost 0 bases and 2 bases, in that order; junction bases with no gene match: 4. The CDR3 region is CASSQEGGQTYEQYF. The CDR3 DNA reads TGCGCCAGCAGCCAAGAAGGGGGACAGACCTACGAGCAGTACTTC.

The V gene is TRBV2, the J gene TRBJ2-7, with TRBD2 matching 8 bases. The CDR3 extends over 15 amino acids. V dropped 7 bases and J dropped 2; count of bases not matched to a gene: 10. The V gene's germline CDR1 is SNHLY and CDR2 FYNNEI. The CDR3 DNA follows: TGTGCCAGCATGAAGGACGGGAGGGGCACCTACGAGCAGTACTTC. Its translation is CASMKDGRGTYEQYF.

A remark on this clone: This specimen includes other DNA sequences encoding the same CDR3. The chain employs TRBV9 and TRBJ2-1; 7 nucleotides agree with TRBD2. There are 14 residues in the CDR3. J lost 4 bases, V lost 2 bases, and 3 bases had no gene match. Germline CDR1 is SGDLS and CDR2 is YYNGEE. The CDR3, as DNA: TGTGCCAGCAGCGTCGGCGGGGGTTACAATGAGCAGTTCTTC. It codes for CASSVGGGYNEQFF.

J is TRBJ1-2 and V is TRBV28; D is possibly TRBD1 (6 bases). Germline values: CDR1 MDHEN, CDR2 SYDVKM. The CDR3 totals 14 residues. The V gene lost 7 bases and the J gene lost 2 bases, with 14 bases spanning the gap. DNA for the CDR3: TGTGCCAGCAACTTGCAGGGGTCCAACTATGGCTACACCTTC. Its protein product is CASNLQGSNYGYTF.

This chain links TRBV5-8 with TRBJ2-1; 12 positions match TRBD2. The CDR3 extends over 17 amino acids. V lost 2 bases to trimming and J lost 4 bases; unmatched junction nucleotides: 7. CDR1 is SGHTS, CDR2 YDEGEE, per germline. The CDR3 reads CASSLYGTSGLYNEQFF. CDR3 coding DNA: TGTGCCAGCAGCTTATACGGGACTAGCGGGCTTTACAATGAGCAGTTCTTC.

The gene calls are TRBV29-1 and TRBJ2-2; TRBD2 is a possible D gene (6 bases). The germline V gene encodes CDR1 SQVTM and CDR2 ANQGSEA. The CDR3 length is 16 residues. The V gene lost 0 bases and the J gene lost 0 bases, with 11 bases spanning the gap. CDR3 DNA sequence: TGCAGCGTTGAAGAGGGTAGCGGAACGAACACCGGGGAGCTGTTTTTT. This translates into CSVEEGSGTNTGELFF.

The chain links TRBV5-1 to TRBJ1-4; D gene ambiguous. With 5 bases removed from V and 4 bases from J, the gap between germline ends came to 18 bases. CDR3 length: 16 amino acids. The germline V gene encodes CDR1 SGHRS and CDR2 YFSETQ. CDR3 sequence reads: CASSSGRVTSNEKLFF. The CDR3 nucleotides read TGCGCCAGCAGTTCCGGCCGGGTCACAAGTAATGAAAAACTGTTTTTT.

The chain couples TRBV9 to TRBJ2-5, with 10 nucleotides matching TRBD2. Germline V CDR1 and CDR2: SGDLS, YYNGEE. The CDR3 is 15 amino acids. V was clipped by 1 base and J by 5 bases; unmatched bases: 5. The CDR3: CASSVSLAGEETQYF. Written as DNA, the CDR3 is TGTGCCAGCAGCGTAAGTCTAGCGGGAGAGGAGACCCAGTACTTC.

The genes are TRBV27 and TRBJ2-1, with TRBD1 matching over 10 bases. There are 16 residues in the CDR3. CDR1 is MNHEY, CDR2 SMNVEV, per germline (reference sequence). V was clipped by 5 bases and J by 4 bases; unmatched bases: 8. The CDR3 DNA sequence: TGTGCCAGCAGTCTCTTCGGGACAGGGGTGTACAATGAGCAGTTCTTC. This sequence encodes CASSLFGTGVYNEQFF.

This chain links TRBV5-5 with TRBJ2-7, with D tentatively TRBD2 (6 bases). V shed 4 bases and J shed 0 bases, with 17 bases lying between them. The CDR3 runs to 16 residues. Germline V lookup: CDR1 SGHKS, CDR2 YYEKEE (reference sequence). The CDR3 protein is CASSPSSVRSSYEQYF. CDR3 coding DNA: TGTGCCAGCAGCCCCTCTAGCGTTCGGAGCTCCTACGAGCAGTACTTC.

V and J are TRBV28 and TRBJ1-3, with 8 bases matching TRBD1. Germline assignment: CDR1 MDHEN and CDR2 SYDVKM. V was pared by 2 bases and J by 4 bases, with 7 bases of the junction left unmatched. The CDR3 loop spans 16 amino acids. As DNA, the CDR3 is TGTGCCAGCAGTTTAGTTTACCGGGACAGGGGAAACACCATATATTTT. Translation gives CASSLVYRDRGNTIYF.

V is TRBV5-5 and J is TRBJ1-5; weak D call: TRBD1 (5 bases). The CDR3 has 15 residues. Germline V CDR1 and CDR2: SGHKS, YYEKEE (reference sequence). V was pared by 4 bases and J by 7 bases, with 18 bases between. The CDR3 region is CASSGGTTQGQPQHF. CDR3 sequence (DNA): TGTGCCAGCAGCGGCGGGACCACTCAGGGCCAGCCCCAGCATTTT.

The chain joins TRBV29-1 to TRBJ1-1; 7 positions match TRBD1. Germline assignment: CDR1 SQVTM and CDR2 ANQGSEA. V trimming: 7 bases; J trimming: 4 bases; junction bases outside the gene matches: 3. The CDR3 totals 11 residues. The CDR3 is CSAHRGTEAFF. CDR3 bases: TGCAGCGCACACAGGGGCACTGAAGCTTTCTTT.

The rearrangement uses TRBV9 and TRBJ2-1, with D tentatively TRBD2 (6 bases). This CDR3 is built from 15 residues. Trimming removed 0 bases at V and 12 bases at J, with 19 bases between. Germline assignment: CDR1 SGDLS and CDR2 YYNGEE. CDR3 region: CASSVDGASGRGQFF. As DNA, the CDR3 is TGTGCCAGCAGCGTAGACGGAGCCAGCGGGCGTGGGCAGTTCTTC.

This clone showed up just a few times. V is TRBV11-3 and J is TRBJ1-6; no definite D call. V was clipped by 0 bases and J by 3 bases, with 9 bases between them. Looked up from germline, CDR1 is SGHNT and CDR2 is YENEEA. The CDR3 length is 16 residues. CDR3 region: CASSLEGSLYNSPLHF. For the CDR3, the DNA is TGTGCCAGCAGCTTAGAGGGCAGCCTCTATAATTCACCCCTCCACTTT.

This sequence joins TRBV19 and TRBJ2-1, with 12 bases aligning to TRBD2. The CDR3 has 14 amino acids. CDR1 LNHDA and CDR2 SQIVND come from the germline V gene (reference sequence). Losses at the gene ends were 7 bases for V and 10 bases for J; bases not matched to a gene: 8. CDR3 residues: CASKGLAGYGEQFF. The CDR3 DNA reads TGTGCCAGTAAAGGACTAGCGGGGTATGGGGAGCAGTTCTTC.

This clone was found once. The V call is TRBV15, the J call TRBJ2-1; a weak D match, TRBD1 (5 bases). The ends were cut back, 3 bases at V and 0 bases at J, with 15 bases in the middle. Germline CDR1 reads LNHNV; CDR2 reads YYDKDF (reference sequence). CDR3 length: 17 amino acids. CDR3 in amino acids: CATSRRQFDSSYNEQFF. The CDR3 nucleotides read TGTGCCACCAGCAGGAGACAGTTTGACAGCTCCTACAATGAGCAGTTCTTC.